A selection of T cell receptor beta chains follows, all from one sample in a study of Graves' ophthalmopathy and Graves' hyperthyroidism. TCRdb fed the multiplex PCR reads into MiXCR, producing one record per CDR3 protein. The sample lists about 220,000 distinct CDR3 sequences, roughly 21% seen once, with around two fifths in the top ten. Sequenced sample: peripheral blood. The receptor source for this set is a woman aged 50 to 65 with Graves' ophthalmopathy. CDR3s include the opening cysteine and the closing phenylalanine or tryptophan. The order of the fields is V gene, J gene, clone size, D gene, CDR3 protein, CDR3 DNA. D genes are given only for firm matches. Only some rows state a clone size, as once, few, many or a class for expanded clones.

>TRBV6-2/TRBV6-3|TRBJ1-2|many|.
CASSYNLGYTF
TGTGCCAGCAGTTATAATCTCGGCTACACCTTC
>TRBV29-1|TRBJ2-7|many|TRBD2
CSVDLAGGREQYF
TGCAGCGTTGACCTAGCGGGAGGGCGCGAGCAGTACTTC
>TRBV5-1|TRBJ2-7|many|TRBD1
CASSFGGTGGREQYF
TGCGCCAGCAGCTTTGGTGGGACAGGGGGCCGCGAGCAGTACTTC
>TRBV7-3|TRBJ2-3|many|.
CASSLSSTDTQYF
TGTGCCAGCAGCCTCTCGTCCACAGATACGCAGTATTTT
>TRBV28|TRBJ2-7|few|TRBD2
CASSPPTSGAYEQYF
TGTGCCAGCAGCCCCCCGACTAGCGGGGCCTACGAGCAGTACTTC
>TRBV7-2|TRBJ1-5|many|TRBD1
CASSEERGLGNQPQHF
TGTGCCAGCAGCGAAGAGAGGGGGCTCGGCAATCAGCCCCAGCATTTT
>TRBV20-1|TRBJ2-7|.|TRBD2
CSAREYLAGVEQYF
TGCAGTGCTAGAGAGTACCTAGCGGGAGTGGAGCAGTACTTC
>TRBV12-3/TRBV12-4|TRBJ1-2|many|.
CASSLKGLPVGYTF
TGTGCCAGCAGTTTAAAGGGACTGCCGGTTGGCTACACCTTC
>TRBV14|TRBJ2-7|.|TRBD2
CASSQESAGGPMGREQYF
TGTGCCAGCAGCCAAGAATCAGCGGGAGGGCCTATGGGACGCGAGCAGTACTTC
>TRBV7-2|TRBJ2-5|many|.
CASTPTQYF
TGTGCCAGCACCCCGACCCAGTACTTC
>TRBV7-3|TRBJ1-5|many|.
CASSLTGTGTQPQHF
TGTGCCAGCAGCTTAACGGGTACAGGGACTCAGCCCCAGCATTTT
>TRBV14|TRBJ2-6|many|TRBD1
CASSHRQGAGANVLTF
TGTGCCAGCAGCCATAGACAGGGGGCTGGGGCCAACGTCCTGACTTTC
>TRBV29-1|TRBJ2-7|many|TRBD1
CSVTGQIFPYEQYF
TGCAGCGTCACGGGACAGATCTTTCCCTACGAGCAGTACTTC
>TRBV28|TRBJ1-1|.|.
CASRTDITMNTEAFF
TGTGCCAGCAGGACCGACATCACCATGAACACTGAAGCTTTCTTT
>TRBV28|TRBJ2-5|many|TRBD2
CASSFGTSGRRETQYF
TGTGCCAGCAGTTTCGGGACTAGCGGGAGGAGAGAGACCCAGTACTTC
>TRBV15|TRBJ1-3|.|.
CATSRDHSVNTIYF
TGTGCCACCAGCAGAGACCATTCTGTAAACACCATATATTTT
>TRBV19|TRBJ1-2|many|.
CASSIGGYYGYTF
TGTGCCAGTAGTATAGGGGGATACTATGGCTACACCTTC
>TRBV12-3/TRBV12-4|TRBJ2-2|.|.
CASSLISGTGAGELFF
TGTGCCAGCAGTTTAATTTCCGGGACCGGGGCCGGGGAGCTGTTTTTT
>TRBV27|TRBJ2-7|many|TRBD2
CASSLSGGTHPYEQYF
TGTGCCAGCAGTTTATCCGGGGGGACCCACCCCTACGAGCAGTACTTC
>TRBV7-3|TRBJ2-2|many|TRBD2
CASSRASGSSGELFF
TGTGCCAGCAGTAGGGCTAGCGGGAGCTCCGGGGAGCTGTTTTTT
>TRBV11-2|TRBJ2-7|many|.
CASSLEAGRYEQYF
TGTGCCAGCAGCTTAGAGGCGGGAAGATACGAGCAGTACTTC
>TRBV28|TRBJ1-2|many|.
CASSFGVEGLGYTF
TGTGCCAGCAGTTTTGGGGTCGAGGGGCTTGGCTACACCTTC
>TRBV11-3|TRBJ2-2|many|.
CASSLGLAGELFF
TGTGCCAGCAGCTTGGGGCTGGCCGGGGAGCTGTTTTTT
>TRBV3-1|TRBJ1-1|.|.
CASSQDAAREAFF
TGTGCCAGCAGCCAAGATGCGGCGAGAGAAGCTTTCTTT
>TRBV4-1|TRBJ2-5|many|TRBD2
CASSLTSGTEETQYF
TGCGCCAGCAGCCTTACTAGCGGGACGGAAGAGACCCAGTACTTC
>TRBV10-3|TRBJ2-6|many|.
CAISARDTGSGANVLTF
TGTGCCATCAGTGCCCGGGACACGGGCTCTGGGGCCAACGTCCTGACTTTC
>TRBV5-1|TRBJ1-6|many|TRBD1
CASSYRGNNSPLHF
TGCGCCAGCAGCTACAGGGGGAATAATTCACCCCTCCACTTT
>TRBV9|TRBJ2-7|many|TRBD2
CASSASGGMSYEQYF
TGTGCCAGCAGCGCGAGCGGGGGGATGTCCTACGAGCAGTACTTC
>TRBV5-1|TRBJ1-1|many|.
CASSDEEDGEAFF
TGCGCCAGCAGCGATGAGGAGGACGGTGAAGCTTTCTTT
>TRBV30|TRBJ2-7|.|.
CAWSDLGLYEQYF
TGTGCCTGGAGTGACTTGGGACTCTACGAGCAGTACTTC
>TRBV9|TRBJ2-2|many|.
CASSVDLVSGELFF
TGTGCCAGCAGCGTAGATCTAGTTTCCGGGGAGCTGTTTTTT
>TRBV6-1|TRBJ2-5|.|TRBD1
CASSESPGQAWETQYF
TGTGCCAGCAGTGAAAGTCCGGGACAGGCATGGGAGACCCAGTACTTC
>TRBV6-1|TRBJ1-6|many|TRBD1
CASRQTGGGDNSPLHF
TGTGCCAGCAGACAAACAGGGGGTGGGGATAATTCACCCCTCCACTTT
>TRBV7-2|TRBJ2-7|once|.
CASSLGLDLAYEQYF
TGTGCCAGCAGCCTGGGTTTGGACTTGGCCTACGAGCAGTACTTC
>TRBV28|TRBJ2-7|many|.
CASSPARQYSEQYF
TGTGCCAGCAGTCCCGCCCGGCAATACTCCGAGCAGTACTTC
>TRBV18|TRBJ2-5|many|TRBD2
CASSPASGRSTGTQYF
TGTGCCAGCTCACCGGCTAGCGGGAGATCAACGGGGACCCAGTACTTC
>TRBV12-3/TRBV12-4|TRBJ2-2|many|TRBD1
CASSRTGSNTGELFF
TGTGCCAGCAGTCGGACAGGGTCGAACACCGGGGAGCTGTTTTTT
>TRBV27|TRBJ2-2|many|.
CASTQTLHTGELFF
TGTGCCAGCACACAAACGCTTCACACCGGGGAGCTGTTTTTT
>TRBV20-1|TRBJ2-5|many|.
CSARDRHTETQYF
TGCAGTGCTAGAGATCGTCATACGGAGACCCAGTACTTC
>TRBV7-2|TRBJ2-7|.|TRBD1
CASSWPGQGTGEQYF
TGTGCCAGCAGCTGGCCGGGACAGGGGACAGGCGAGCAGTACTTC
>TRBV28|TRBJ2-7|many|.
CASSLGPLGYEQYF
TGTGCCAGCAGCCTGGGGCCTTTGGGTTACGAGCAGTACTTC
>TRBV6-1|TRBJ1-5|many|TRBD1
CASSAGGSGNQPQHF
TGTGCCAGCAGTGCAGGGGGAAGTGGCAATCAGCCCCAGCATTTT
>TRBV19|TRBJ1-2|many|.
CASSIGEKRSHGYTF
TGTGCCAGTAGTATAGGAGAAAAGAGATCGCATGGCTACACCTTC
>TRBV6-5|TRBJ2-4|few|.
CASRRREGQNIQYF
TGTGCCAGCAGACGTCGAGAGGGGCAAAACATTCAGTACTTC
>TRBV6-2/TRBV6-3|TRBJ2-2|many|.
CASSPHTGELFF
TGTGCCAGCAGTCCCCACACCGGGGAGCTGTTTTTT
>TRBV18|TRBJ1-1|few|TRBD1
CASSPTGDGNTEAFF
TGTGCCAGCTCACCCACAGGGGATGGGAACACTGAAGCTTTCTTT
>TRBV30|TRBJ1-1|.|.
CAWSVVTWMEAFF
TGTGCCTGGAGTGTGGTCACCTGGATGGAAGCTTTCTTT
>TRBV11-2|TRBJ1-1|.|.
CASTQTGTENTEAFF
TGTGCCAGCACCCAAACCGGGACGGAGAACACTGAAGCTTTCTTT
>TRBV28|TRBJ1-1|many|.
CASSSPTEAFF
TGTGCCAGCAGTTCCCCTACTGAAGCTTTCTTT
>TRBV19|TRBJ2-7|many|.
CASNPTGSSYEQYF
TGTGCCAGTAACCCTACCGGGAGCTCCTACGAGCAGTACTTC
>TRBV12-5|TRBJ1-6|once|TRBD1
CASGPPGTVSPLHF
TGTGCTAGTGGCCCTCCAGGGACAGTCTCACCCCTCCACTTT
>TRBV6-5|TRBJ2-7|many|.
CASSYYGPYPDEQYF
TGTGCCAGCAGTTACTACGGACCCTATCCGGACGAGCAGTACTTC
>TRBV29-1|TRBJ2-5|many|.
CSVETGQETQYF
TGCAGCGTTGAAACGGGGCAAGAGACCCAGTACTTC